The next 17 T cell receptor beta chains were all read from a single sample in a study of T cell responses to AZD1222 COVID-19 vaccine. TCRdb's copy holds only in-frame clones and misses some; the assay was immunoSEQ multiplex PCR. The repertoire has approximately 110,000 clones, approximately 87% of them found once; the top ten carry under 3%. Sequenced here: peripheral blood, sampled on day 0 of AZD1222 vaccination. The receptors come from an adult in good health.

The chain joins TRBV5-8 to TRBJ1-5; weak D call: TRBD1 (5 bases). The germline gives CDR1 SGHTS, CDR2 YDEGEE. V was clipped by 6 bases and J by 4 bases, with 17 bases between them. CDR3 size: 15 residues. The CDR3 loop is CASTSPWTRNQPQHF. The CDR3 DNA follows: TGTGCCAGCACCTCCCCTTGGACAAGGAATCAGCCCCAGCATTTT.

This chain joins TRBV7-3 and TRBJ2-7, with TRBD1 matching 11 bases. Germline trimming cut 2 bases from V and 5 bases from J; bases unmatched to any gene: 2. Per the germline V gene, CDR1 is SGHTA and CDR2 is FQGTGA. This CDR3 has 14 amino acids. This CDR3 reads CASSLGGQGDEQYF. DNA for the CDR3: TGTGCCAGCAGCTTAGGGGGACAGGGGGACGAGCAGTACTTC. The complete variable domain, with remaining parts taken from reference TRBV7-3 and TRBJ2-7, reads GAGVSQTPSNKVTEKGKYVELRCDPISGHTALYWYRQSLGQGPEFLIYFQGTGAADDSGLPNDRFFAVRPEGSVSTLKIQRTERGDSAVYLCASSLGGQGDEQYFGPGTRLTVT.

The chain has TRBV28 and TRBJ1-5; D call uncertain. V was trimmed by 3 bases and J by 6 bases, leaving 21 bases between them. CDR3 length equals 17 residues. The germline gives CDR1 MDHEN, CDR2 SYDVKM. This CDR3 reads CASSLVGFFGVGQPQHF. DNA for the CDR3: TGTGCCAGCAGTTTGGTGGGCTTTTTCGGGGTTGGTCAGCCCCAGCATTTT.

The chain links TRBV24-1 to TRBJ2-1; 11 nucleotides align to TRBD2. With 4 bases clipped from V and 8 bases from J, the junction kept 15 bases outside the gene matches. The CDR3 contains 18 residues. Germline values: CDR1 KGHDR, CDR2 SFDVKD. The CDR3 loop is CATSDISTSGAPGDEQFF. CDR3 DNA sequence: TGTGCCACCAGTGACATATCGACTAGCGGGGCCCCTGGGGATGAGCAGTTCTTC.

The CDR3 DNA sequence: TGTGCCAGCAGCCCCTCAGCGGGAGAGGCGCAGTTCTTC. Translating it yields CASSPSAGEAQFF. The V gene is TRBV11-2, the J gene TRBJ2-1; 8 bases map to TRBD2. The CDR3 is 13 residues long. J gave up 12 bases and V 5 bases, and 9 bases lay outside the gene matches. CDR1 is SGHAT, CDR2 FQNNGV, per germline.

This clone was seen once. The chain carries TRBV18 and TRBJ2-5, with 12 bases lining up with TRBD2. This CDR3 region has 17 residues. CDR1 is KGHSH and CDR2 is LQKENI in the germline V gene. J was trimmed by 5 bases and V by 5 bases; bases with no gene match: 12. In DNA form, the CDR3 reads TGTGCCAGCTCAAGGTCCCTAGCGGGGGGGCCACAGGAGACCCAGTACTTC. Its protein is CASSRSLAGGPQETQYF.

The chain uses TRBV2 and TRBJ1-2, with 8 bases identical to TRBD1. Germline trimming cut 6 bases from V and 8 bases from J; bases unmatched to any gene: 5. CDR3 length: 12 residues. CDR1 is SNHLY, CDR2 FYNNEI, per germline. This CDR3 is CASRGTGEGYTF. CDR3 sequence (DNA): TGTGCCAGCAGGGGGACAGGAGAGGGCTACACCTTC.

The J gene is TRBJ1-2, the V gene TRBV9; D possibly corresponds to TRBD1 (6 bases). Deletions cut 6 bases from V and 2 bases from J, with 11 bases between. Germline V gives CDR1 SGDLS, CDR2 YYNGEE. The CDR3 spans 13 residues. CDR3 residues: CASNQGRNYGYTF. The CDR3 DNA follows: TGTGCCAGCAATCAGGGGAGAAACTATGGCTACACCTTC.

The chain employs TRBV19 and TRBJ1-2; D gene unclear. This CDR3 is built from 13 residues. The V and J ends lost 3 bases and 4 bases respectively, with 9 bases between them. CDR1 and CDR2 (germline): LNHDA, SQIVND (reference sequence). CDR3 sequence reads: CASSIGSTYGYTF. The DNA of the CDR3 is TGTGCCAGTAGTATCGGGTCCACCTATGGCTACACCTTC.

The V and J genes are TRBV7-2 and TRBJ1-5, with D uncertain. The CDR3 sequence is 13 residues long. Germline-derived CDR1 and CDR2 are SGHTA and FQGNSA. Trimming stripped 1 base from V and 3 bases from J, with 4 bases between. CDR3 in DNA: TGTGCCAGCAGCTTAGAAATCAATCAGCCCCAGCATTTT. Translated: CASSLEINQPQHF.

The DNA for the CDR3 is TGCAGCGTTATCTCGGTCCGAGCAGGGGAGAACACTGAAGCTTTCTTT. Protein product: CSVISVRAGENTEAFF. The chain recombines TRBV29-1 with TRBJ1-1; perhaps TRBD1 as D (6 bases). The CDR3 sequence is 16 residues long. V lost 5 bases to trimming and J lost 1 base, with 20 bases between them. CDR1 and CDR2 (germline): SQVTM, ANQGSEA.

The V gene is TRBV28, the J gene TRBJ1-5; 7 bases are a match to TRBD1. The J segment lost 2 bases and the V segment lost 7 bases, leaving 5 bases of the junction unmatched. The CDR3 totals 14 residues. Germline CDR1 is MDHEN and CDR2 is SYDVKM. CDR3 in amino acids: CASTPDRGNQPQHF. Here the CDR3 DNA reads TGTGCCAGCACCCCTGACAGGGGCAATCAGCCCCAGCATTTT.

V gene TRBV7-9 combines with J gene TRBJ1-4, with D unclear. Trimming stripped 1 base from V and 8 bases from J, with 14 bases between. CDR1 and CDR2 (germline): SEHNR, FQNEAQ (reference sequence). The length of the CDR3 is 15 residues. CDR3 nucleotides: TGTGCCAGCAGCTTAGGGTCAGGCAGAGGAGAAAAACTGTTTTTT. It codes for CASSLGSGRGEKLFF.

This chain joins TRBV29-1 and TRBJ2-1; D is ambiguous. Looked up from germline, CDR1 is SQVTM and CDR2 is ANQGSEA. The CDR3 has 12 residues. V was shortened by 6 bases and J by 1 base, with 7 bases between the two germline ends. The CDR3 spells CSVIPSYNEQFF. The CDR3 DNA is TGCAGCGTAATCCCTTCCTACAATGAGCAGTTCTTC.

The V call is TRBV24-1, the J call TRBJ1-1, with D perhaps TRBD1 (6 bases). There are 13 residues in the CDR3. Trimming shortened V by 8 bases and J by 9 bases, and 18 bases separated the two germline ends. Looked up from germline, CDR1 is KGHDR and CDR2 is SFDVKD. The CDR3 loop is CATKAGVGGQAFF. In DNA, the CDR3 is TGTGCCACCAAAGCAGGAGTTGGGGGCCAAGCTTTCTTT.

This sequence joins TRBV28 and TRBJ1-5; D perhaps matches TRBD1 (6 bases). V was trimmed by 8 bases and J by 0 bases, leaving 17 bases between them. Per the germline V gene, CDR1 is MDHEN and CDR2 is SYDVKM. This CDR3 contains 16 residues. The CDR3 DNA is TGTGCCAGCGCTTCAGGGGCGGACGGTAGCAATCAGCCCCAGCATTTT. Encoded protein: CASASGADGSNQPQHF.

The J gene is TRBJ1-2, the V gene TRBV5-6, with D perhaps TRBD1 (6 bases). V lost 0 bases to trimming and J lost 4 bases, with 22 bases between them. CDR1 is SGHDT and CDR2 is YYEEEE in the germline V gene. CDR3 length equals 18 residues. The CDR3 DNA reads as TGTGCCAGCAGCTTGGGCATCCGCCTCTGGCAGGGGAGCTATGGCTACACCTTC. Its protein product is CASSLGIRLWQGSYGYTF.